Presented here are 2 T cell receptor beta chains from one specimen sequenced in a study of T cell responses to AZD1222 COVID-19 vaccine. The data were produced by immunoSEQ multiplex PCR, yet TCRdb's version contains in-frame clones alone and is incomplete. The data show about 130,000 clones, about 87% seen once. This specimen was peripheral blood, taken on day 0 of AZD1222 vaccination. These receptors all stem from an adult in good health.

As for this clone: Sequence at one end of the junction differs from germline and may be a read error. J is TRBJ1-1 and V is TRBV7-8; possible D gene TRBD1, 6 bases. In germline, CDR1 is SGHVS, CDR2 FQNEAQ. CDR3 size: 15 residues. CDR3: CASSLVTGLKTEAFF. The DNA of the CDR3 is TGTGCCAGCAGCTTAGTAACAGGGTTGAAGACTGAAGCTTTCTTT.

The chain carries TRBV30 and TRBJ1-5; D remains unclear. The germline V and J ends were trimmed by 2 bases and 1 base, with 6 bases remaining between them. The CDR3 is made up of 13 amino acids. Germline V gene lookup returns CDR1 GTSNPN and CDR2 SVGIG (reference sequence). DNA for the CDR3: TGTGCCTGGAGTTCCCTCAGCAATCAGCCCCAGCATTTT. It specifies CAWSSLSNQPQHF.